This TCR beta chain was identified in a study of metastatic and nonmetastatic thyroid tumors (dated by TCRdb to the early 2020s). Describing the broader study: Repertoires from peripheral blood and from tumor or nodule tissue samples of malignant and benign thyroid patients were compared. What the research found in general, with its limitations: In both blood and tumor samples, TCR beta diversity was reported to be significantly higher in malignant tumors than in benign nodules.

Libraries were prepared through PCR. The listed sequencing device is Illumina HiSeq 4000. High-throughput sequencing was used to profile the TCR beta-chain CDR3 region of each patient. The study's processing was this. A classifier to discriminate distant-metastatic papillary thyroid cancer patients was built from CDR3 differences across clinicopathological groups. The Shannon index was used to assess repertoire diversity, and the Morisita-Horn index was used to assess tumor-blood repertoire similarity. In TCRdb, the public reads were trimmed at Q25 with fastp and aligned with MiXCR, with productive beta chains retained. TCRdb's processing, not the authors' own work, is the source of the V and J calls. Recorded for this sample are around 3,400 clones; roughly a third of them occurred a single time. The ten top clones hold roughly a fifth of the sample. This clone appeared a few times. Its target antigen remains unknown. No qualities accompany the bases; no much larger clone lies one base away.

No treatment had been received by any patient before thyroid surgery. Using T-cell receptor beta sequencing, the researchers looked back retrospectively at clinical samples from patients, gathered between about 2012 and 2019. The sample was adjacent normal tissue. The TCR sequence derives from a female donor with papillary thyroid cancer or a benign thyroid nodule (not recorded which). Some clones in this sample may be carry-over from other donors' samples.

The CDR3 region reads CASSEVGTDTQYF. The sequence in DNA is TGTGCCAGCAGTGAAGTGGGCACAGATACGCAGTATTTT. The chain links TRBV6-1 with TRBJ2-3; the D gene identity is not certain. At the junction V is shortened by 1 base and J by 1 base, with 3 bases in between. The CDR3 sequence holds 13 residues, the cysteine and phenylalanine included. CDR3 DNA only is kept here, 39 bases in frame from base 1. CDR1 and CDR2 (MNHNS, SASEGT) derive from the germline V gene.